These T cell receptor beta chains were read from a single sample in a study of blood T cell repertoires in COVID-19. Measured with immunoSEQ multiplex PCR; TCRdb has only the in-frame clones, and not every one. The sample lists 130,000 to 150,000 clones, 80% to 85% occurring once. Sequencing used PBMCs or T cells enriched from blood (not recorded which). The receptors shown here come from a woman between 45 and 65 years old who had been exposed to COVID-19. Each CDR3 is given with its conserved first and last residue. D genes are given only for firm matches.

d_call j_call v_call cdr3_nt cdr3_aa
TRBD2 TRBJ2-7 TRBV10-2 TGCGCCAGCAGGGCGGGAGGGTATAGGTACGAGCAGTACTTC CASRAGGYRYEQYF
TRBD1 TRBJ1-2 TRBV5-4 TGTGCCAGCAGCCTTGCTCGACAGGGCTTCTATGGCTACACCTTC CASSLARQGFYGYTF
TRBD1 TRBJ2-7 TRBV18 TGTGCCAGCTCACCGGGACAGGGGCACGGCGAGCAGTACTTC CASSPGQGHGEQYF
NA TRBJ2-5 TRBV7-9 TGTGCCAGCAGCTTCTCCGGGTCCTTGGAGACCCAGTACTTC CASSFSGSLETQYF
NA TRBJ1-2 TRBV29-1 TGCAGCGTTTCCCTTGACAGTTTCTATGGCTACACCTTC CSVSLDSFYGYTF
TRBD2 TRBJ2-7 TRBV7-2 TGTGCCAGCAGCCTAAAGGGACTAGCGGGGCCTTACGAGCAGTACTTC CASSLKGLAGPYEQYF
NA TRBJ2-2 TRBV11-2 TGTGCCAGCAGCTTGGCCCCGAACACCGGGGAGCTGTTTTTT CASSLAPNTGELFF
TRBD1 TRBJ1-6 TRBV5-4 TGTGCCAGCAGCTCCGGGACAGGGTCCTATAATTCACCCCTCCACTTT CASSSGTGSYNSPLHF
TRBD2 TRBJ2-2 TRBV5-1 TGCGCCAGCAGCTCCCGGGACTATTCGAACACCGGGGAGCTGTTTTTT CASSSRDYSNTGELFF
NA TRBJ1-1 TRBV10-3 TGTGCCATCAGTGTCGCCGCGGGGAACACTGAAGCTTTCTTT CAISVAAGNTEAFF
NA TRBJ1-6 TRBV2 TGTGCCAGCAGTGAACCGTGGGCCAGGGCGAAATCACCCCTCCACTTT CASSEPWARAKSPLHF
TRBD1 TRBJ1-5 TRBV7-9 TGTGCCAGCAGTCCTGGGACAGGGGGTTTGAGTCAGCCCCAGCATTTT CASSPGTGGLSQPQHF